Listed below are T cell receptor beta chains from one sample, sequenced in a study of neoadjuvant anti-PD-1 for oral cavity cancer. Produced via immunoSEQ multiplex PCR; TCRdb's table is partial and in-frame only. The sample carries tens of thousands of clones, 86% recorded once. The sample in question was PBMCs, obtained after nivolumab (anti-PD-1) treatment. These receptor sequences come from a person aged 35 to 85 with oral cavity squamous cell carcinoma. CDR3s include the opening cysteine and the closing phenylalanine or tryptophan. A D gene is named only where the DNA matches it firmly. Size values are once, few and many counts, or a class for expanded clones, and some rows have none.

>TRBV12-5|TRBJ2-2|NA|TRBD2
CASGLAGGGSAGELFF
TGTGCTAGTGGTTTGGCGGGGGGAGGGAGTGCCGGGGAGCTGTTTTTT
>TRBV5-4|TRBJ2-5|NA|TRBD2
CASSFSGTSGLSETQYF
TGTGCCAGCAGCTTCTCCGGGACTAGCGGATTATCAGAGACCCAGTACTTC
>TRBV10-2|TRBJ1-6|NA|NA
CASGVRKATGSLHF
TGCGCCAGCGGTGTAAGGAAAGCCACAGGGTCCCTCCACTTT
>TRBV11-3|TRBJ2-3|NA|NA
CASSAAPSSTDTQYF
TGTGCCAGCAGCGCCGCGCCGAGTAGCACAGATACGCAGTATTTT
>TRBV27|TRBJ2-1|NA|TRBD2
CASSLRSAGVRNEQFF
TGTGCCAGCAGTTTAAGGTCAGCGGGAGTTCGGAATGAGCAGTTCTTC
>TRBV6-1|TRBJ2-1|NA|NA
CASSDLNTGATNEQFF
TGTGCCAGCAGTGACCTCAATACGGGAGCGACCAATGAGCAGTTCTTC
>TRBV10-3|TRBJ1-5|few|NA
CAIRGDSNQPQHF
TGTGCCATCAGGGGGGATAGCAATCAGCCCCAGCATTTT
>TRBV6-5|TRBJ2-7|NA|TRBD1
CASRPGTGGYEQYF
TGTGCCAGCAGACCCGGGACAGGGGGCTACGAGCAGTACTTC
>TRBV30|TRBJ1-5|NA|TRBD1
CAWSRRGRDQPQHF
TGTGCCTGGAGCCGAAGGGGGCGGGATCAGCCCCAGCATTTT
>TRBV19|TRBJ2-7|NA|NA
CASKRVEQYF
TGTGCCAGTAAGAGGGTCGAGCAGTACTTC
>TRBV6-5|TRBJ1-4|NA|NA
CASSYSGRGNEKLFF
TGTGCCAGCAGTTACTCAGGCAGGGGTAATGAAAAACTGTTTTTT
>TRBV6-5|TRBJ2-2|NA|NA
CASSFYRETGELFF
TGTGCCAGCAGCTTTTACAGGGAAACCGGGGAGCTGTTTTTT
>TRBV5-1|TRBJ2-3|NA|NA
CASSIGTEYTQYF
TGCGCCAGCAGCATTGGTACTGAATATACGCAGTATTTT
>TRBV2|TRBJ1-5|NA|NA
CASNAGWTNQDQPQHF
TGTGCCAGCAACGCAGGCTGGACTAATCAGGATCAGCCCCAGCATTTT
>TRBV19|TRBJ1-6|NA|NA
CASSIAGYNSPLHF
TGTGCCAGTAGTATCGCAGGGTATAATTCACCCCTCCACTTT
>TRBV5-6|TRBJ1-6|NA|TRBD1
CASSLMGQGGGSPLHF
TGTGCCAGCAGCTTGATGGGACAGGGTGGGGGTTCACCCCTCCACTTT
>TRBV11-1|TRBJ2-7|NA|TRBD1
CASSLGQGAREQYF
TGTGCCAGCAGCTTAGGTCAGGGGGCACGAGAGCAGTACTTC